This TCR beta chain was identified in a study of blood T cell repertoires in COVID-19. About the research overall: The United States, Italy and Spain were the sources of the acute and convalescent COVID-19 samples. T cells, B-cell-depleted T cells, or PBMCs supplied cDNA or gDNA.

Per germline, CDR1 SGHTA and CDR2 FQGNSA. The CDR3 runs 16 residues. Trimming removed 1 base at V and 4 bases at J, with 17 bases between. In the original analysis: The assay estimated nucleated cells by amplifying reference gene primers. Profiling relied on immunoSEQ multiplex PCR, and the TCRdb table lists in-frame clones only, not all of them. V and J calls and clone size come straight from that table; D and trimming were deduced from the DNA. Found here are approximately 250,000 clones, about 89% of them singletons; the top ten hold over 8%. This TCR derives from a middle-aged man with active or convalescent COVID-19. V usage is TRBV7-2 and J usage is TRBJ2-7; D may be TRBD2 (6 bases). The sequenced material came from peripheral blood. CDR3 in amino acids: CASSLDGGMGPYEQYF. The CDR3 nucleotides are TGTGCCAGCAGCTTAGATGGAGGGATGGGGCCTTACGAGCAGTACTTC. Combining the CDR3 with reference TRBV7-2 and TRBJ2-7 gives the whole variable domain GAGVSQSPSNKVTEKGKDVELRCDPISGHTALYWYRQSLGQGLEFLIYFQGNSAPDKSGLPSDRFSAERTGGSVSTLTIQRTQQEDSAVYLCASSLDGGMGPYEQYFGPGTRLTVT.